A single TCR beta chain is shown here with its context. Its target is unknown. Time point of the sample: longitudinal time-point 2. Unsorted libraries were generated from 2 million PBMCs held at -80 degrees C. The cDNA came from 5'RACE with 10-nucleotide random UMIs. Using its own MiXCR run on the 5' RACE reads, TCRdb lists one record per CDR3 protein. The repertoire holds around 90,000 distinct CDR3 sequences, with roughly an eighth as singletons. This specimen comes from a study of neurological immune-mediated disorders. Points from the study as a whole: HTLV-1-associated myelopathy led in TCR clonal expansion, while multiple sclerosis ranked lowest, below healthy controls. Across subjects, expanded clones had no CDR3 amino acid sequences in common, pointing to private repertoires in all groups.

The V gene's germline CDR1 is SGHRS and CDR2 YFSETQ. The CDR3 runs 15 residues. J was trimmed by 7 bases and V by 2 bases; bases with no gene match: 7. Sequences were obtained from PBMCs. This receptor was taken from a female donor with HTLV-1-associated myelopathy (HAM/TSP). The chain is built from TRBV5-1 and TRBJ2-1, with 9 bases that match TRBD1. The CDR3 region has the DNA TGCGCCAGCAGCTTCCGGGACAGGGAGCATAATGAGCAGTTCTTC. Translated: CASSFRDREHNEQFF.